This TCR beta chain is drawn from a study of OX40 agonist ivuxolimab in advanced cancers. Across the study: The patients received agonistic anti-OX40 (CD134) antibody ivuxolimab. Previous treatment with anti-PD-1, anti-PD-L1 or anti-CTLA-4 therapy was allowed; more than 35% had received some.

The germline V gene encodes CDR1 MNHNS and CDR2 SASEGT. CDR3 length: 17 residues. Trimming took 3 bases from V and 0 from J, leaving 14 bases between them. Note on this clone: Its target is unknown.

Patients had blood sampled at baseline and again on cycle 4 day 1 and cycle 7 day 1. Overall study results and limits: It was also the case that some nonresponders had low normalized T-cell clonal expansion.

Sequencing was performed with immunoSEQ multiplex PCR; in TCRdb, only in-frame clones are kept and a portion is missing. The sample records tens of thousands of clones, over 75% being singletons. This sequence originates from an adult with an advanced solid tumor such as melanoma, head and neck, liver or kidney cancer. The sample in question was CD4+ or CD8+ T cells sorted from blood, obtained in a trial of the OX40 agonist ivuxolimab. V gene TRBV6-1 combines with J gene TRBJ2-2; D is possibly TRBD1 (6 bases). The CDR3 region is CASSDRVRGPNTGELFF. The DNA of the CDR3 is TGTGCCAGCAGTGACCGAGTCAGGGGCCCGAACACCGGGGAGCTGTTTTTT.